This T cell receptor (beta chain) originates from a study of human T cells and chemical hapten exposure. Study in general: Patients having alopecia areata, totalis or universalis were mostly female. Per-sample TCR yields varied mainly from small pooled library volume differences.

The time point is: pre-sensitization, week 0. Regarding treatment: therapeutic diphenylcyclopropenone sensitization with weekly scalp DPC. Findings and limits, study-wide: The study found expanded TCRs formed significantly more large CDR3 similarity clusters than controls.

V was clipped by 6 bases and J by 0 bases, with 13 bases between them. Germline CDR1 reads SGDLS; CDR2 reads YYNGEE. The CDR3 contains 15 residues. In the original analysis: Between 23,224 and 690,600 TCRs appeared in each sample, and the median stood at around 92,000. Using its own MiXCR run on the RACE reads, TCRdb lists one record per CDR3 protein. These V and J calls are TCRdb output, not the study's own analysis. The repertoire holds 200,000 to 300,000 distinct CDR3 sequences, with 7% to 10% as singletons. The sample holds a few counts of this clonotype. Its matching antigen is unknown. The receptor was derived from a middle-aged woman with alopecia areata. Some clones in this sample may be carry-over from other donors' samples. The rearrangement links TRBV9 to TRBJ2-1; D is unresolved. The sample consisted of whole blood, taken in connection with sensitization to the hapten diphenylcyclopropenone (DPC). CDR3: CASTLSPTSYNEQFF. DNA of the CDR3: TGTGCCAGCACCCTGAGCCCAACCTCCTACAATGAGCAGTTCTTC.